A single sample gave rise to the 16 T cell receptor beta chains below, sequenced in a study of T cell responses to AZD1222 COVID-19 vaccine (dated by TCRdb to 2020 to 2023). Libraries were constructed by the immunoSEQ multiplex PCR assay. TCRdb re-hosts the immuneACCESS table, in-frame sequences only. Its copies lack some clones; in the studies checked, an unresolved V gene accounts for under half of them, and the cause for the rest is not known. This sample holds 150,000 to 190,000 clones; around nine tenths were observed only once. Roughly 6.9% of the sample is in the top ten clones. What the time point label conveys for this sample: sample from adult after SARS-CoV-2 infection, after symptom onset. The sequencing here drew on peripheral blood, taken after recovery from COVID-19. The receptors were sampled from an adult who had recovered from COVID-19.

V and J are TRBV29-1 and TRBJ2-7, with 8 bases matching TRBD1. With V trimmed by 7 bases and J by 2 bases, 7 bases remained unmatched. The CDR3 length is 13 residues. Germline values: CDR1 SQVTM, CDR2 ANQGSEA. The CDR3, as DNA: TGCAGCGCCGGGACAGGTAATACCTACGAGCAGTACTTC. Protein sequence: CSAGTGNTYEQYF.

The chain is built from TRBV5-1 and TRBJ2-7; no definite D call. The CDR3 has 9 residues. V was pared by 0 bases and J by 11 bases, with 3 bases between. Germline CDR1 is SGHRS and CDR2 is YFSETQ. This CDR3 reads CASSLDKYF. In DNA, the CDR3 is TGCGCCAGCAGCTTGGATAAGTACTTC.

A single count supports this clone. This sequence joins TRBV5-1 and TRBJ1-3; 7 nucleotides line up with TRBD1. There are 16 residues in the CDR3. After removal of 3 bases from V and 0 bases from J, the junction contained 6 bases not matched to a gene. Germline values: CDR1 SGHRS, CDR2 YFSETQ. CDR3 nucleotides: TGCGCCAGCAGCTATCGGACAGGCCGCTCTGGAAACACCATATATTTT. Translated, it gives CASSYRTGRSGNTIYF.

The rearrangement uses TRBV19 and TRBJ1-5; no reliable D call. Germline CDR1 LNHDA, CDR2 SQIVND (reference sequence). V dropped 5 bases and J dropped 1 base, with 9 bases sitting between them. The CDR3 has 14 amino acids. The CDR3 spells CASSFLPSNQPQHF. Written as DNA, the CDR3 is TGTGCCAGTAGTTTTCTGCCGAGCAATCAGCCCCAGCATTTT.

The J gene is TRBJ1-2, the V gene TRBV7-2, with D possibly being TRBD1 (6 bases). Germline V lookup: CDR1 SGHTA, CDR2 FQGNSA. The CDR3 has 14 residues. V was cut by 0 bases and J by 8 bases, with 13 bases left in between. The CDR3 loop reads CASSLAQTGQGYTF. CDR3 bases: TGTGCCAGCAGCTTAGCCCAAACAGGGCAAGGCTACACCTTC.

The gene calls are TRBV9 and TRBJ2-7; perhaps TRBD2 as D (5 bases). The CDR3 length is 12 residues. The germline V and J ends were trimmed by 4 bases and 6 bases, with 11 bases remaining between them. Germline V gene lookup returns CDR1 SGDLS and CDR2 YYNGEE. CDR3 in amino acids: CASSPNEGEQYF. CDR3 nucleotide sequence: TGTGCCAGCAGCCCTAATGAGGGCGAGCAGTACTTC.

The chain joins TRBV29-1 to TRBJ2-7, with TRBD1 matching 10 bases. The J segment lost 6 bases and the V segment lost 7 bases, leaving 6 bases of the junction unmatched. CDR1 and CDR2 (germline): SQVTM, ANQGSEA. There are 12 residues in the CDR3. The DNA for the CDR3 is TGCAGCGGTACGCGGACAGGGGGCGAGCAGTACTTC. The encoded protein is CSGTRTGGEQYF.

The chain couples TRBV2 to TRBJ1-1, with D tentatively TRBD1 (6 bases). Germline loops: CDR1 SNHLY, CDR2 FYNNEI. V lost 4 bases, J lost 4 bases, and 7 bases lay in between. The CDR3 spans 12 residues. The CDR3: CASSAQGTEAFF. The DNA for the CDR3 is TGTGCCAGCAGTGCACAGGGCACTGAAGCTTTCTTT.

This chain uses TRBV5-1 with TRBJ1-5, with 11 positions matching TRBD1. Germline V CDR1 and CDR2: SGHRS, YFSETQ. The CDR3 loop spans 15 amino acids. The V and J ends lost 0 bases and 6 bases, in that order; junction bases with no gene match: 2. DNA of the CDR3: TGCGCCAGCAGCTTGGACGGGACAGGGGGTCAGCCCCAGCATTTT. It specifies CASSLDGTGGQPQHF.

This chain connects TRBV6-2 or TRBV6-3 to TRBJ2-3; D is perhaps TRBD1 or TRBD2 (5 bases each). The CDR3 runs 16 residues. Trimming pared 2 bases from V and 0 bases from J, leaving 12 bases between. Germline V gives CDR1 MNHEY, CDR2 SVGEGT. The CDR3 nucleotides read TGTGCCAGCAGTTACGGGACGGGGCCCAGCACAGATACGCAGTATTTT. Protein product: CASSYGTGPSTDTQYF.

This clone showed up just a few times. The chain carries TRBV7-2 and TRBJ2-7; TRBD2 aligns across 10 bases. The ends lost 3 bases at V and 2 bases at J; junction bases unmatched: 4. The CDR3 runs to 15 residues. Germline CDR1 is SGHTA and CDR2 is FQGNSA. In DNA, the CDR3 is TGTGCCAGCAGCTTGCTAGCGGGGGACCCCTACGAGCAGTACTTC. Protein sequence: CASSLLAGDPYEQYF.

By share, this clone counts as medium-sized. The J gene is TRBJ1-2, the V gene TRBV7-9; 7 nucleotides line up with TRBD1. The CDR3 has 12 residues. Germline-derived CDR1 and CDR2 are SEHNR and FQNEAQ (reference sequence). The junction had 5 bases not matched to a gene; V was cut back by 4 bases and J by 9 bases. CDR3 loop: CASSSDRTRYTF. Here the CDR3 DNA reads TGTGCCAGCAGCTCGGACAGGACCCGCTACACCTTC.

A few counts support this clone. CDR3 protein: CATSDAGTGSYNEQFF. The CDR3 DNA reads TGTGCCACCAGTGATGCCGGGACAGGGTCCTACAATGAGCAGTTCTTC. This chain uses TRBV24-1 with TRBJ2-1; 9 nucleotides line up with TRBD1. The germline CDR1 and CDR2 sequences are KGHDR and SFDVKD. V lost 3 bases to trimming and J lost 1 base; unmatched junction nucleotides: 3. There are 16 residues in the CDR3.

This chain joins TRBV4-1 and TRBJ2-7, with D tentatively TRBD2 (6 bases). The V end lost 0 bases, the J end lost 6 bases, and 9 bases lay between the germline ends. CDR1 is MGHRA and CDR2 is YSYEKL in the germline V gene. This CDR3 contains 13 residues. The CDR3 bases are TGCGCCAGCAGCCAAGATGGAGGGCGCGAGCAGTACTTC. Translated, it gives CASSQDGGREQYF.

The rearrangement joins TRBV10-3 to TRBJ2-7; possibly TRBD1 for D (6 bases). CDR1 ENHRY and CDR2 SYGVKD come from the germline V gene. V lost 5 bases to trimming and J lost 0 bases, with 11 bases between them. CDR3 length equals 14 residues. CDR3 sequence reads: CAISKDRSSYEQYF. Here the CDR3 DNA reads TGTGCCATCAGTAAAGACAGGAGCTCCTACGAGCAGTACTTC.

In nucleotides, the CDR3 is TGTGCCAGCAGCCAAGGTTATGAGCAGTTCTTC. It codes for CASSQGYEQFF. The rearrangement uses TRBV3-1 (or the pseudogene TRBV3-2) and TRBJ2-1; no firm D call. CDR3 size: 11 residues. V dropped 1 base and J dropped 8 bases, with 3 bases sitting between them. Germline loops: CDR1 LGHDT, CDR2 YNNKEL (reference sequence).